The sequence of this TCR beta chain was determined in a study of shared clonotypes between healthy human individuals. Broader study findings: The generation probabilities recorded for non-shared clonotypes fell below those of clonotypes shared by all four donors. The represented genetic and exposure-history diversity was limited by the small number of donors. Deeper or shallower sequencing was expected to change how clonotypes are shared among donors.

Assay execution took place at the deep level. Sequencing was performed with immunoSEQ multiplex PCR; in TCRdb, only in-frame clones are kept and a portion is missing. The sample yields approximately 350,000 clones, over 65% seen once. Comment on this clone: Its antigen is unknown.

The CDR3 sequence is 17 residues long. Germline lookup yields CDR1 KGHSH and CDR2 LQKENI. V lost 3 bases and J 0 bases, leaving 12 bases between the germline ends. J is TRBJ2-6 and V is TRBV18; tentative D call: TRBD1 (6 bases). The receptor's source is a man aged 25 to 40 in good health. Sequenced: memory CD4+ T cells sorted from blood. The subset here: CD45RA-negative fraction. The CDR3 nucleotides read TGTGCCAGCTCACCGACGACAGGTAGCTCTGGGGCCAACGTCCTGACTTTC. Its protein product is CASSPTTGSSGANVLTF.